This entry is about one T cell receptor beta chain. Its cognate antigen is unknown. Documented treatment: roughly 11-day PBMC culture with coronavirus spike peptide pools or control peptides (ViraFEST assay). First, ViraFEST expanded antigen-specific T cells with peptide pools, and next it sequenced the TCRs. Half-medium changes with fresh IL-2 medium occurred on days 3 and 7. The data derive from a study of vaccination and CD4 T cells after COVID-19. Overall study context: Two of the convalescents were Hispanic, and convalescents were six males and four females. The stimulating agents, overlapping spike peptides, came from SARS-CoV-2, HCoV-NL63, HCoV-OC43 and HCoV-229E.

The Oncomine TCR Beta short-read assay was applied to DNA of cultured CD4+ T cells. One entry per CDR3 protein results from TCRdb running MiXCR on the PCR reads. The sample lists almost 8,500 distinct CDR3 sequences, roughly 72% occurring once. CDR1 and CDR2 from the germline V gene are LNHDA and SQIVND (reference sequence). The junction had 6 bases not matched to a gene; V was cut back by 5 bases and J by 2 bases. This CDR3 contains 15 residues. The chain carries TRBV19 and TRBJ1-5; the match to TRBD1 covers 7 bases. This receptor was taken from a human donor who had recovered from COVID-19. Sample: CD4+ T cells from blood, cultured in vitro. This chain's CDR3 is CASSSDRVGNQPQHF. DNA for the CDR3: TGTGCCAGTAGTTCCGACAGGGTTGGCAATCAGCCCCAGCATTTT.